The 19 T cell receptor beta chains below were found in one sample sequenced in a study of T cell responses to AZD1222 COVID-19 vaccine (dated by TCRdb to the early 2020s). Taken with the paper, the label for time point translates to: baseline before first vaccination. Library creation used the immunoSEQ multiplex PCR assay. TCRdb obtained this table from immuneACCESS and retained in-frame rearrangements with V and J assigned. These tables miss some clones; where compared with another copy, unresolved V genes account for less than half of the shortfall, and the remainder is unexplained. The sample profile shows about 170,000 clones; roughly nine tenths of them were found once. In total, the top ten clones hold 6.9% of the sample. Material: peripheral blood, obtained on day 0 of AZD1222 vaccination. These receptor sequences come from an adult in good health.

The gene calls are TRBV4-3 and TRBJ2-5, with 11 bases that match TRBD1. The V and J ends lost 1 base and 7 bases, in that order; junction bases with no gene match: 17. Germline assignment: CDR1 LGHNA and CDR2 YSLEER. The CDR3 covers 19 residues. The CDR3 loop is CASSQGTGGVGSLMWTQYF. CDR3 DNA sequence: TGCGCCAGCAGCCAAGGGACAGGGGGCGTGGGTTCCCTAATGTGGACCCAGTACTTC.

This chain joins TRBV10-3 and TRBJ1-6, with D possibly being TRBD1 (6 bases). This CDR3 comprises 15 residues. Germline V gene lookup returns CDR1 ENHRY and CDR2 SYGVKD. V dropped 7 bases and J dropped 2 bases, with 12 bases sitting between them. The CDR3 coding sequence is TGTGCCATCAATCTAGGGGACACCTATAATTCACCCCTCCACTTT. Amino acid sequence: CAINLGDTYNSPLHF.

The gene calls are TRBV5-1 and TRBJ1-3; D gene unclear. V was pared by 4 bases and J by 0 bases, with 11 bases between. The germline gives CDR1 SGHRS, CDR2 YFSETQ. The length of the CDR3 is 15 residues. The chain's CDR3 is CASSPSGSSGNTIYF. The CDR3 coding sequence is TGCGCCAGCAGCCCGTCCGGGTCCTCTGGAAACACCATATATTTT.

V usage is TRBV6-1 and J usage is TRBJ2-1; 7 nucleotides align to TRBD1. V was pared by 1 base and J by 2 bases, with 2 bases of the junction left unmatched. Per germline, CDR1 MNHNS and CDR2 SASEGT. CDR3 length: 15 residues. The CDR3 coding sequence is TGTGCCAGCAGTGAAGGACAGGGTCCCTACAATGAGCAGTTCTTC. Protein product: CASSEGQGPYNEQFF.

The V gene is TRBV11-2, the J gene TRBJ2-5; 7 nucleotides align to TRBD1. The closer fit of TRBJ2-7 to the DNA end suggests the J call may be wrong. The CDR3 runs 14 residues. Germline CDR1 reads SGHAT; CDR2 reads FQNNGV. CDR3 protein: CASSLGQGGPEQYF. The CDR3 nucleotides are TGTGCCAGCAGCCTAGGACAAGGGGGCCCCGAGCAGTACTTC.

The V gene is TRBV7-8, the J gene TRBJ2-7; D ambiguous. The CDR3 has 14 residues. V lost 0 bases, J lost 2 bases, and 8 bases lay in between. Germline V CDR1 and CDR2: SGHVS, FQNEAQ. CDR3 sequence: CASSLAGPAYEQYV. CDR3 bases: TGTGCCAGCAGCTTAGCAGGGCCGGCCTACGAGCAGTACGTC.

The rearrangement uses TRBV6-5 and TRBJ2-3, with 7 positions matching TRBD2. V shed 9 bases and J 6 bases; nucleotides not matched to a gene: 12. Germline CDR1 and CDR2: MNHEY and SVGAGI. This CDR3 is built from 14 residues. CDR3 protein: CASARLDGGDTQYF. CDR3 DNA sequence: TGTGCCAGTGCCCGACTAGACGGGGGGGATACGCAGTATTTT.

This clone has just one count. The V gene is TRBV19, the J gene TRBJ1-3; 7 bases are a match to TRBD1. V was clipped by 5 bases and J by 0 bases; unmatched bases: 13. CDR1 and CDR2 from the germline V gene are LNHDA and SQIVND (reference sequence). CDR3 length: 18 residues. CDR3: CASSRQGGAPSSGNTIYF. Written as DNA, the CDR3 is TGTGCCAGTAGTCGCCAGGGGGGCGCCCCGAGCTCTGGAAACACCATATATTTT.

The gene calls are TRBV28 and TRBJ1-1; a weak D match, TRBD1 (6 bases). CDR1 is MDHEN, CDR2 SYDVKM, per germline. The CDR3 extends over 12 amino acids. Trimming left V 8 bases short and J 4 bases short, with 11 bases between. The CDR3 DNA sequence: TGTGCCAGCGGAAGACAGGTCACTGAAGCTTTCTTT. It translates to CASGRQVTEAFF.

The genes are TRBV6-5 and TRBJ1-5; D gene ambiguous. CDR1 MNHEY and CDR2 SVGAGI come from the germline V gene. V was clipped by 6 bases and J by 4 bases, with 10 bases between them. CDR3 size: 13 residues. DNA for the CDR3: TGTGCCAGCAGGACGGAGGTTAATCAGCCCCAGCATTTT. This gives the protein CASRTEVNQPQHF.

This clone was recorded a few times. The V call is TRBV19, the J call TRBJ2-1; 7 nucleotides agree with TRBD1. Trimming at V came to 3 bases and at J to 6 bases, leaving 11 bases not matched to a gene. The V gene's germline CDR1 is LNHDA and CDR2 SQIVND (reference sequence). This CDR3 is built from 16 residues. CDR3 region: CASSISGSQGVNEQFF. The CDR3 DNA reads TGTGCCAGTAGTATCTCTGGGAGTCAGGGGGTCAATGAGCAGTTCTTC.

V gene TRBV4-2 combines with J gene TRBJ1-2; D is uncertain. Germline V gene data show CDR1 as LGHNA and CDR2 as YNFKEQ. V was trimmed by 0 bases and J by 2 bases, leaving 28 bases between them. The CDR3 length is 21 residues. This CDR3 is CASSQEIGLGSIGGFNYGYTF. The CDR3 DNA reads as TGTGCCAGCAGCCAAGAAATTGGCTTAGGGAGCATAGGAGGGTTCAACTATGGCTACACCTTC.

The chain combines TRBV7-3 with TRBJ2-5, with a weak D call TRBD2 (6 bases). In germline, CDR1 is SGHTA, CDR2 FQGTGA. This CDR3 region has 13 residues. V shed 5 bases and J shed 2 bases, with 9 bases lying between them. CDR3 DNA: TGTGCCAGCAGCGGAGGGGCTCAAGAGACCCAGTACTTC. This gives the protein CASSGGAQETQYF.

This chain links TRBV12-3 or TRBV12-4 with TRBJ1-2; the D gene is possibly TRBD1 (6 bases). The V and J ends lost 6 bases and 8 bases respectively, with 13 bases between them. The CDR3 has 12 residues. CDR3 DNA: TGTGCCAGCAGCCCCGGGGGGGGCGGCTACACCTTC. Translated, it gives CASSPGGGGYTF.

This sequence joins TRBV20-1 and TRBJ2-7; D call uncertain. Trimming shortened V by 6 bases and J by 2 bases, and 14 bases separated the two germline ends. The CDR3 contains 13 residues. Germline-derived CDR1 and CDR2 are DFQATT and SNEGSKA (reference sequence). The CDR3 DNA is TGCAGTGCCAGTGGCAGTGAGACCTACGAGCAGTACTTC. Amino acids: CSASGSETYEQYF.

This clone came up a few times. The chain is built from TRBV3-1 (or the pseudogene TRBV3-2) and TRBJ1-1; TRBD1 aligns across 9 bases. V shed 0 bases and J 6 bases; nucleotides not matched to a gene: 8. The CDR3 contains 16 residues. The germline V gene has CDR1 LGHDT and CDR2 YNNKEL (reference sequence). The CDR3 spells CASSQDHYRGLAEAFF. CDR3 sequence (DNA): TGTGCCAGCAGCCAAGATCATTACAGGGGGCTGGCTGAAGCTTTCTTT.

The chain recombines TRBV3-1 (or the pseudogene TRBV3-2) with TRBJ2-5, with D uncertain. With 5 bases removed from V and 5 bases from J, the gap between germline ends came to 15 bases. From germline, CDR1 is LGHDT and CDR2 YNNKEL (reference sequence). CDR3 length: 14 amino acids. DNA of the CDR3: TGTGCCAGCAGCTCCGACTTGCGGCAGGAGACCCAGTACTTC. Protein sequence: CASSSDLRQETQYF.

The chain has TRBV28 and TRBJ2-7; 7 bases fit TRBD1. The CDR3 contains 15 residues. Germline V gene lookup returns CDR1 MDHEN and CDR2 SYDVKM. V lost 6 bases and J lost 2; bases outside the gene matches: 10. The DNA for the CDR3 is TGTGCCAGCAGCCCGAACAGGGGAGTCGCCTACGAGCAGTACTTC. This codes for CASSPNRGVAYEQYF.

CDR3 protein: CAIRTGSGANVLTF. In DNA form, the CDR3 reads TGTGCCATCAGGACAGGGTCTGGGGCCAACGTCCTGACTTTC. The chain has TRBV10-3 and TRBJ2-6; 7 nucleotides match TRBD1. Germline-derived CDR1 and CDR2 are ENHRY and SYGVKD. The CDR3 has 14 amino acids. Trimming took 6 bases from V and 1 from J; bases not matched to a gene: 0.